Shown below are 10 T cell receptor beta chains from a single sample sequenced in a study of shared clonotypes between healthy human individuals. Profiled with immunoSEQ multiplex PCR; TCRdb holds only in-frame clones, not every one. Of some 2.3 million clones in the sample, 93% are singletons; the top ten hold approximately 0.4%. The sample was naive CD4+ T cells from PBMCs. Subset denoted: CD45RA+ positively selected. Receptors were obtained from a man aged 18 to 30 in good health. Some clones in this sample may be carry-over from other donors' samples.

The chain has TRBV28 and TRBJ1-5; TRBD1 aligns across 9 bases. CDR1 and CDR2 from the germline V gene are MDHEN and SYDVKM. V lost 0 bases to trimming and J lost 7 bases; unmatched junction nucleotides: 4. The CDR3 spans 15 residues. CDR3: CASSLWGTGNQPQHF. The DNA for the CDR3 is TGTGCCAGCAGTTTATGGGGGACAGGGAACCAGCCCCAGCATTTT.

The chain couples TRBV15 to TRBJ1-5, with D tentatively TRBD1 (6 bases). Trimming shortened V by 0 bases and J by 7 bases, and 16 bases separated the two germline ends. From germline, CDR1 is LNHNV and CDR2 YYDKDF (reference sequence). The CDR3 has 16 residues. This CDR3 reads CATSRDSRGARQPQHF. The CDR3 region has the DNA TGTGCCACCAGCAGAGATTCCAGGGGCGCTAGGCAGCCCCAGCATTTT.

The chain links TRBV5-1 to TRBJ2-7; TRBD1 agrees at 8 bases. The CDR3 contains 14 residues. Per germline, CDR1 SGHRS and CDR2 YFSETQ. The V segment lost 3 bases and the J segment 0 bases; nucleotides outside the gene matches: 2. CDR3 region: CASSWTGISYEQYF. The CDR3 nucleotides read TGCGCCAGCAGCTGGACAGGGATCTCCTACGAGCAGTACTTC.

The rearrangement uses TRBV28 and TRBJ1-3, with D hard to call. The V gene lost 5 bases and the J gene lost 4 bases, with 9 bases spanning the gap. This CDR3 is 13 amino acids long. The V gene's germline CDR1 is MDHEN and CDR2 SYDVKM. The DNA of the CDR3 is TGTGCCAGCAGTCGCCTTAGAGGAAACACCATATATTTT. Residues: CASSRLRGNTIYF.

V usage is TRBV2 and J usage is TRBJ1-2; maybe TRBD1 (5 bases). Germline CDR1 reads SNHLY; CDR2 reads FYNNEI. The CDR3 loop spans 12 amino acids. Trimming stripped 6 bases from V and 9 bases from J, with 14 bases between. The CDR3 coding sequence is TGTGCCAGCAGCGGGGACGCCGGCAGCTACACCTTC. Its translation is CASSGDAGSYTF.

This chain connects TRBV9 to TRBJ2-5; 7 bases are a match to TRBD2. J gave up 3 bases and V 4 bases, and 12 bases lay outside the gene matches. This CDR3 spans 16 amino acids. Germline V gives CDR1 SGDLS, CDR2 YYNGEE. CDR3 loop: CASSSLTWAGEETQYF. As DNA, the CDR3 is TGTGCCAGCAGCTCTCTGACCTGGGCGGGAGAAGAGACCCAGTACTTC. Combining the CDR3 with reference TRBV9 and TRBJ2-5 gives the whole variable domain DSGVTQTPKHLITATGQRVTLRCSPRSGDLSVYWYQQSLDQGLQFLIQYYNGEERAKGNILERFSAQQFPDLHSELNLSSLELGDSALYFCASSSLTWAGEETQYFGPGTRLLVL.

This clone appeared a single time. The chain is built from TRBV4-3 and TRBJ1-1; no firm D call. Trimming cost V 0 bases and J 0 bases, with 8 bases left between them. The CDR3 is 15 amino acids. CDR1 and CDR2 (germline): LGHNA, YSLEER. The CDR3 sequence: CASSQDFRVNTEAFF. In DNA, the CDR3 is TGCGCCAGCAGCCAAGATTTCCGAGTGAACACTGAAGCTTTCTTT.

The rearrangement links TRBV7-3 to TRBJ2-3, with a possible D match to TRBD2 (6 bases). With 2 bases removed from V and 1 base from J, the gap between germline ends came to 16 bases. The CDR3 sequence is 17 residues long. CDR1 is SGHTA and CDR2 is FQGTGA in the germline V gene. CDR3 sequence: CASSLLPPAGRTDTQYF. For the CDR3, the DNA is TGTGCCAGCAGCTTACTTCCCCCCGCGGGGCGCACAGATACGCAGTATTTT.

This chain joins TRBV30 and TRBJ2-5; TRBD2 agrees at 10 bases. CDR1 and CDR2 from the germline V gene are GTSNPN and SVGIG (reference sequence). The J segment lost 5 bases and the V segment lost 6 bases, leaving 6 bases of the junction unmatched. CDR3 length: 13 amino acids. CDR3 coding DNA: TGTGCCTGCATAGCGGGAGGAAGGGAGACCCAGTACTTC. Protein: CACIAGGRETQYF.

The genes are TRBV7-2 and TRBJ1-4; D is ambiguous. The germline gives CDR1 SGHTA, CDR2 FQGNSA. The CDR3 is made up of 12 amino acids. Trimming pared 6 bases from V and 6 bases from J, leaving 8 bases between. The CDR3 is CASRRTDEKLFF. The CDR3 nucleotides read TGTGCCAGCAGGCGGACGGATGAAAAACTGTTTTTT.